Presented here are 21 T cell receptor beta chains from one specimen sequenced in a study of blood T cell repertoires in COVID-19. Libraries were prepared by immunoSEQ multiplex PCR; TCRdb keeps only in-frame clonotypes and omits some of them. The repertoire holds under 200,000 clones, with almost 85% as singletons. Specimen: peripheral blood. The receptor set was obtained from a man aged 35 to 55 who had recovered from COVID-19.

The V and J genes are TRBV7-2 and TRBJ2-3, with 8 bases that match TRBD2. The CDR3 is 15 amino acids. The junction had 13 bases not matched to a gene; V was cut back by 11 bases and J by 3 bases. The germline V gene encodes CDR1 SGHTA and CDR2 FQGNSA. CDR3 in DNA: TGTGCCGATTCGCCTAGCGGGTATTTAACAGATACGCAGTATTTT. This sequence encodes CADSPSGYLTDTQYF.

The gene calls are TRBV27 and TRBJ2-1; 7 bases are a match to TRBD2. The CDR3 extends over 16 amino acids. The V and J ends lost 1 base and 5 bases, in that order; junction bases with no gene match: 8. The V gene's germline CDR1 is MNHEY and CDR2 SMNVEV (reference sequence). CDR3 sequence reads: CASSLFAIGGNNEQFF. The CDR3, as DNA: TGTGCCAGCAGTTTATTCGCTATCGGGGGGAACAATGAGCAGTTCTTC.

The V and J genes are TRBV12-3 or TRBV12-4 and TRBJ1-1; D is ambiguous. V lost 5 bases and J lost 3, with 10 bases in between. The CDR3 covers 13 residues. In nucleotides, the CDR3 is TGTGCCAGCAGTAAGAGCGGGGACACTGAAGCTTTCTTT. Translated, it gives CASSKSGDTEAFF.

This rearrangement joins TRBV6-5 to TRBJ1-1; TRBD1 matches at 11 bases. CDR3 length equals 13 residues. Germline V gene data show CDR1 as MNHEY and CDR2 as SVGAGI. The V segment lost 6 bases and the J segment 7 bases; nucleotides outside the gene matches: 4. The CDR3, as DNA: TGTGCCAGCAGATGGACAGGGGGCATTGAAGCTTTCTTT. Amino acids: CASRWTGGIEAFF.

The CDR3 sequence is CASSPAFRQTGSNEKLFF. As DNA, the CDR3 is TGTGCCAGCAGTCCCGCCTTTCGGCAGACTGGTTCTAATGAAAAACTGTTTTTT. The chain couples TRBV27 to TRBJ1-4, with no clear D. V shed 5 bases and J shed 3 bases, with 22 bases lying between them. The CDR3 loop spans 18 amino acids. The germline gives CDR1 MNHEY, CDR2 SMNVEV (reference sequence).

This clone has at least ten counts. The chain couples TRBV9 to TRBJ2-3, with D tentatively TRBD2 (6 bases). This CDR3 comprises 14 residues. The germline V gene encodes CDR1 SGDLS and CDR2 YYNGEE. Trimming left V 3 bases short and J 5 bases short, with 13 bases between. The CDR3 nucleotides are TGTGCCAGCAGCGAAACTAGCCTCGGAGATACGCAGTATTTT. Encoded protein: CASSETSLGDTQYF.

Turning to this clone: The junction and the germline gene differ at one end; a read error may be behind it. The chain joins TRBV7-7 to TRBJ2-1; 14 bases map to TRBD2. Germline assignment: CDR1 SSHAT and CDR2 FNYEAQ (reference sequence). This CDR3 has 19 residues. The CDR3 coding sequence is TGTGCTAGCAGCCCACGACTAGCGGGAGGGATGAGCTCCTACAATGAGCAGTTCTTC. Translated: CASSPRLAGGMSSYNEQFF.

The chain is built from TRBV28 and TRBJ2-7; D perhaps matches TRBD2 (6 bases). The V end lost 10 bases, the J end lost 2 bases, and 15 bases lay between the germline ends. The germline V gene encodes CDR1 MDHEN and CDR2 SYDVKM. The CDR3 spans 13 residues. CDR3 amino acids: CAIGSGTAYEQYF. CDR3 nucleotides: TGTGCCATCGGGTCCGGGACTGCCTACGAGCAGTACTTC.

The chain uses TRBV6-5 and TRBJ2-7; maybe TRBD2 (5 bases). This CDR3 spans 15 amino acids. The germline V gene has CDR1 MNHEY and CDR2 SVGAGI. Trimming stripped 6 bases from V and 1 base from J, with 16 bases between. In DNA form, the CDR3 reads TGTGCCAGCAGCCCCCGCAGACTAAGGTCCTACGAGCAGTACTTC. This encodes CASSPRRLRSYEQYF.

This chain uses TRBV2 with TRBJ2-3; D may be TRBD2 (5 bases). There are 15 residues in the CDR3. Germline V gene lookup returns CDR1 SNHLY and CDR2 FYNNEI. Trimming cost V 4 bases and J 6 bases, with 17 bases left between them. CDR3 in amino acids: CASSVSGERWDTQYF. Written as DNA, the CDR3 is TGTGCCAGCAGTGTAAGCGGTGAACGCTGGGATACGCAGTATTTT.

This chain joins TRBV5-1 and TRBJ2-3; 9 nucleotides match TRBD2. This CDR3 region has 14 residues. The V gene end was trimmed by 4 bases and the J gene end by 6 bases; junction bases not matched to a gene: 6. Per the germline V gene, CDR1 is SGHRS and CDR2 is YFSETQ. CDR3 protein: CASSHAGGPDTQYF. CDR3 nucleotides: TGCGCCAGCAGCCATGCGGGAGGGCCGGATACGCAGTATTTT.

The chain combines TRBV15 with TRBJ1-1; D gene uncertain. V was clipped by 1 base and J by 1 base, with 7 bases between them. The germline V gene encodes CDR1 LNHNV and CDR2 YYDKDF (reference sequence). The CDR3 runs 14 residues. Here the CDR3 DNA reads TGTGCCACCAGCAGAGCCGCCGGGAACACTGAAGCTTTCTTT. This translates into CATSRAAGNTEAFF. The complete variable domain, with remaining parts taken from reference TRBV15 and TRBJ1-1, reads DAMVIQNPRYQVTQFGKPVTLSCSQTLNHNVMYWYQQKSSQAPKLLFHYYDKDFNNEADTPDNFQSRRPNTSFCFLDIRSPGLGDTAMYLCATSRAAGNTEAFFGQGTRLTVV.

This clone was found once. The chain has TRBV20-1 and TRBJ1-1; D gene ambiguous. The CDR3 spans 11 residues. Germline V gene data show CDR1 as DFQATT and CDR2 as SNEGSKA (reference sequence). V lost 8 bases to trimming and J lost 7 bases, with 14 bases between them. The CDR3, as DNA: TGCAGTTGTTCGGGTCGGCTTGAAGCTTTCTTT. Translating gives CSCSGRLEAFF.

The rearrangement joins TRBV7-2 to TRBJ1-1, with D possibly matching TRBD1 (6 bases). V dropped 4 bases and J dropped 2 bases, with 11 bases sitting between them. Germline CDR1 SGHTA, CDR2 FQGNSA. The CDR3 covers 14 residues. The CDR3 protein is CASSWDTYNTEAFF. CDR3 DNA sequence: TGTGCCAGCAGCTGGGACACCTATAACACTGAAGCTTTCTTT.

The rearrangement links TRBV6-1 to TRBJ2-3; D remains ambiguous. V shed 2 bases and J shed 0 bases, with 6 bases lying between them. The CDR3 consists of 14 residues. Germline CDR1 reads MNHNS; CDR2 reads SASEGT. The CDR3 spells CASSETDSTDTQYF. The CDR3 coding sequence is TGTGCCAGCAGTGAAACAGATAGCACAGATACGCAGTATTTT.

The rearrangement joins TRBV29-1 to TRBJ2-3; 7 bases are shared with TRBD1. The CDR3 spans 18 residues. Germline V gene lookup returns CDR1 SQVTM and CDR2 ANQGSEA. Unmatched junction bases numbered 22, after V lost 4 bases and J lost 6 bases. The CDR3 region has the DNA TGCAGCGTTGGAGGGCCATTTAACAGGGGACCAAACGACGATACGCAGTATTTT. Translation: CSVGGPFNRGPNDDTQYF.

The chain uses TRBV28 and TRBJ2-7, with 9 bases matching TRBD1. Germline trimming cut 4 bases from V and 7 bases from J; bases unmatched to any gene: 8. Germline assignment: CDR1 MDHEN and CDR2 SYDVKM. This CDR3 comprises 14 residues. The CDR3 is CASSSRDRDREQYF. CDR3 sequence (DNA): TGTGCCAGCAGTTCCCGGGACAGGGACAGGGAGCAGTACTTC.

The chain employs TRBV27 and TRBJ2-3; the match to TRBD1 covers 7 bases. Germline lookup yields CDR1 MNHEY and CDR2 SMNVEV (reference sequence). The CDR3 has 14 residues. With 1 base clipped from V and 5 bases from J, the junction kept 3 bases outside the gene matches. The CDR3 spells CASSLLDRVDTQYF. The CDR3 DNA is TGTGCCAGCAGTTTATTAGACAGGGTAGATACGCAGTATTTT.

The chain has TRBV9 and TRBJ2-1; TRBD2 matches at 15 bases. Looked up from germline, CDR1 is SGDLS and CDR2 is YYNGEE. V shed 4 bases and J 6 bases; nucleotides not matched to a gene: 5. CDR3 length: 16 residues. Here the CDR3 reads CASSTRTSGGANEQFF. The CDR3 nucleotides are TGTGCCAGCAGCACCCGGACTAGCGGGGGGGCCAATGAGCAGTTCTTC. Full variable domain (missing parts from reference TRBV9 and TRBJ2-1): DSGVTQTPKHLITATGQRVTLRCSPRSGDLSVYWYQQSLDQGLQFLIQYYNGEERAKGNILERFSAQQFPDLHSELNLSSLELGDSALYFCASSTRTSGGANEQFFGPGTRLTVL.

The chain carries TRBV6-5 and TRBJ1-5, with unresolved D. The CDR3 is made up of 12 amino acids. Germline-derived CDR1 and CDR2 are MNHEY and SVGAGI. With 2 bases removed from V and 10 bases from J, the gap between germline ends came to 9 bases. The CDR3 spells CASSYKSGPQHF. As DNA, the CDR3 is TGTGCCAGCAGTTACAAGTCGGGACCCCAGCATTTT.

V and J are TRBV14 and TRBJ2-7; D perhaps matches TRBD2 (7 bases). Germline CDR1 reads SGHDN; CDR2 reads FVKESK. V was clipped by 5 bases and J by 6 bases, with 17 bases between them. This CDR3 contains 14 residues. For the CDR3, the DNA is TGTGCCAGCAGCTCTTCTGCGGGGGCTGGCGAGCAGTACTTC. Protein sequence: CASSSSAGAGEQYF.